This T cell receptor (beta chain) was identified in a study of blood T cell repertoires in COVID-19. For the study at large: COVID-19 samples, acute and convalescent, were from the United States, Italy and Spain. From T cells, B-cell-depleted T cells, or PBMCs came the material, which was cDNA or gDNA.

Original processing notes: Amplification with reference gene primers provided the estimates of nucleated cell counts. Assay: immunoSEQ multiplex PCR; the TCRdb copy retains only in-frame clones and omits some. That table furnishes V, J and clone size, whereas the DNA furnished D and trimming. The sample carries about 50,000 clones, about 88% recorded once. Recruited during active infection, patients (from Seattle) were subsequently followed longitudinally. Trimming cost V 4 bases and J 3 bases, with 10 bases left between them. CDR3 size: 13 residues. Germline V lookup: CDR1 SQVTM, CDR2 ANQGSEA. The sequenced sample was peripheral blood. This rearrangement joins TRBV29-1 to TRBJ1-5; possibly TRBD1 for D (5 bases). This TCR was sampled from a woman aged 55-69 years with COVID-19, enrolled during active disease. DNA for the CDR3: TGCAGCGTTGGCGGGACGTCCAATCAGCCCCAGCATTTT. It codes for CSVGGTSNQPQHF. Full variable domain (remainder filled in from reference TRBV29-1 and TRBJ1-5): SAVISQKPSRDICQRGTSLTIQCQVDSQVTMMFWYRQQPGQSLTLIATANQGSEATYESGFVIDKFPISRPNLTFSTLTVSNMSPEDSSIYLCSVGGTSNQPQHFGDGTRLSIL.